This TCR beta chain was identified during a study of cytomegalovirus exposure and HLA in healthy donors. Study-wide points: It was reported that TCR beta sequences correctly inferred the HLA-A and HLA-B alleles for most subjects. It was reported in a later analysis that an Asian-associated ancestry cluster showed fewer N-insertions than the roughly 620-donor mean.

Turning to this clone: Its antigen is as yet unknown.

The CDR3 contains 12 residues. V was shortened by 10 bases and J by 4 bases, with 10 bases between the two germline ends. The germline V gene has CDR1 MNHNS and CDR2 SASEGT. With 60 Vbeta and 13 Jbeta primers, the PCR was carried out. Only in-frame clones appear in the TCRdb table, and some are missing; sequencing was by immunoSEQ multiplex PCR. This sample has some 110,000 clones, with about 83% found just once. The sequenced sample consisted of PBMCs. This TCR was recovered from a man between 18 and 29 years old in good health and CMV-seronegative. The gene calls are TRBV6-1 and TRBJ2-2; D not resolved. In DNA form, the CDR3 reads TGTGCCACCCTTCCTATCACCGGGGAGCTGTTTTTT. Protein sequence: CATLPITGELFF.